This TCR beta chain emerged from a study of neoadjuvant nivolumab and ipilimumab in lung cancer. Overall study: Nivolumab 3 mg/kg was given days 1, 15 and 29, plus ipilimumab 1 mg/kg day 1 in combination.

Study observations and caveats: Resected-tumor TCR richness correlated positively with pretherapy blood richness. TCR richness and clonality were higher in tumors than adjacent uninvolved lung. From pretherapy to surgery, tumor richness and clonality rose with dual therapy.

The germline V gene encodes CDR1 MGHDK and CDR2 SYGVNS. The CDR3 is 15 residues long. V was clipped by 0 bases and J by 1 base, with 6 bases between them. Clones were read by immunoSEQ multiplex PCR, and TCRdb kept only the in-frame ones, dropping some. The sample shows fewer than 35,000 clones, approximately 90% of them seen only once. Concerning this clone itself: What it binds is not known.

V is TRBV25-1 and J is TRBJ2-2; D not resolved. The clonotype was recovered from an adult with non-small cell lung cancer. The input for sequencing was peripheral blood, taken after neoadjuvant nivolumab, alone or with ipilimumab, at or shortly before surgery. The CDR3 spells CASSEYGQNTGELFF. CDR3 bases: TGTGCCAGCAGTGAATATGGGCAGAACACCGGGGAGCTGTTTTTT.